This paragraph reports one T cell receptor beta chain. The antigen is not known. Clones were sequenced by immunoSEQ multiplex PCR, and TCRdb holds only the in-frame ones, with some missing. The data hold some 60,000 clones, with about 90% observed a single time. The sample originates from a study of OX40 agonist ivuxolimab in advanced cancers. Study overall: Therapy given before enrollment (anti-PD-1, anti-PD-L1 or anti-CTLA-4) was allowed, and 30% to 50% had some.

Study observations and caveats: Within 6 weeks, CD4+ and CD8+ blood T cells expanded clonally at 0.1 to 3.0 mg/kg.

No patient had autoimmune disease or received systemic immunosuppression. The TCR was taken from an adult with an advanced solid tumor such as melanoma, head and neck, liver or kidney cancer. The specimen comprised CD4+ or CD8+ T cells sorted from blood, sampled in a trial of the OX40 agonist ivuxolimab.

The CDR3 loop is CASSEPDSPGQGKLNEQFF. The CDR3 nucleotides read TGTGCCAGCAGTGAACCTGACTCACCGGGACAGGGTAAACTCAATGAGCAGTTCTTC. The gene calls are TRBV2 and TRBJ2-1, with 9 bases fitting TRBD1. CDR1 SNHLY and CDR2 FYNNEI come from the germline V gene. The V and J ends lost 2 bases and 6 bases, in that order; junction bases with no gene match: 17. There are 19 residues in the CDR3.